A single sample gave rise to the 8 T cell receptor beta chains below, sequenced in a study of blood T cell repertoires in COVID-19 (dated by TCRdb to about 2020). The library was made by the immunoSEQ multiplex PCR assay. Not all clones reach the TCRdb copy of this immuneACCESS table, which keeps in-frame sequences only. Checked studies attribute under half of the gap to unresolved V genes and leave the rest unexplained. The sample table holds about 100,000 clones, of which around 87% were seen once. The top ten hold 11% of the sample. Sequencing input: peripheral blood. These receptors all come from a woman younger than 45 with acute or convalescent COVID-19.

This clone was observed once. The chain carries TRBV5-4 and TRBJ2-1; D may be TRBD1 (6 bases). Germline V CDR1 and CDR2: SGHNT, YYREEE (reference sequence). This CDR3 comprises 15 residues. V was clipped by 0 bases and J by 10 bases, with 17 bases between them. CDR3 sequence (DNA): TGTGCCAGCAGCTTGGAATCTCAGGCCCAGGGGGAGCAGTTCTTC. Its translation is CASSLESQAQGEQFF.

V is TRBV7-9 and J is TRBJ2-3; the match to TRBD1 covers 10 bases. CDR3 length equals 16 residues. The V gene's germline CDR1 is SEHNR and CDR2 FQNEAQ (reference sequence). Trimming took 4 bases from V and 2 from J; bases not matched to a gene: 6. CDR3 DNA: TGTGCCAGCAGCTCCTCGACAGGGGGCTTCACAGATACGCAGTATTTT. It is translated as CASSSSTGGFTDTQYF.

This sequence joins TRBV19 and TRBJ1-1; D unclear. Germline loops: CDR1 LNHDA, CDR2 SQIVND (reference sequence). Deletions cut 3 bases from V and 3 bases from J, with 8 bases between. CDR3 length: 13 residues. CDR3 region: CASSISLYTEAFF. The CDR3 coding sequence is TGTGCCAGTAGTATTAGTTTATACACTGAAGCTTTCTTT.

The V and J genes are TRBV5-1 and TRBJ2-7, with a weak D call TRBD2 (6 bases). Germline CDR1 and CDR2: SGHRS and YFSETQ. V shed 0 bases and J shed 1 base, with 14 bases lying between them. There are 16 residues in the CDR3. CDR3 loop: CASSLAGGANSYEQYF. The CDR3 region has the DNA TGCGCCAGCAGCTTGGCCGGAGGGGCCAATTCCTACGAGCAGTACTTC.

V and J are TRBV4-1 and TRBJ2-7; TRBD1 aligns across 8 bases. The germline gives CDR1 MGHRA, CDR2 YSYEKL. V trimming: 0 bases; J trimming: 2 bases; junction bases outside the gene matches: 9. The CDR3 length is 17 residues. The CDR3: CASSQDQFDRGTYEQYF. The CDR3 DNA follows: TGCGCCAGCAGCCAAGATCAGTTCGACAGGGGAACCTACGAGCAGTACTTC.

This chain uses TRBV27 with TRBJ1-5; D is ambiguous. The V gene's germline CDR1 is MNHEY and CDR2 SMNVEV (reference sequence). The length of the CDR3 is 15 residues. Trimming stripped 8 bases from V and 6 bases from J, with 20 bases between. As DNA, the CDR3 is TGTGCCAGCGCTCCCGGGAACTTGGCCATTCAGCCCCAGCATTTT. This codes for CASAPGNLAIQPQHF.

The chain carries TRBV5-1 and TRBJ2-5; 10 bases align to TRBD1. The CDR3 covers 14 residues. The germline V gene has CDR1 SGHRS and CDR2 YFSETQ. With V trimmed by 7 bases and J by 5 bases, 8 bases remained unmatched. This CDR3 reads CASFRDRGAETQYF. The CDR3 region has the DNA TGCGCCAGCTTCCGGGACAGGGGTGCCGAGACCCAGTACTTC. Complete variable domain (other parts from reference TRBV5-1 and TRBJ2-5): KAGVTQTPRYLIKTRGQQVTLSCSPISGHRSVSWYQQTPGQGLQFLFEYFSETQRNKGNFPGRFSGRQFSNSRSEMNVSTLELGDSALYLCASFRDRGAETQYFGPGTRLLVL.

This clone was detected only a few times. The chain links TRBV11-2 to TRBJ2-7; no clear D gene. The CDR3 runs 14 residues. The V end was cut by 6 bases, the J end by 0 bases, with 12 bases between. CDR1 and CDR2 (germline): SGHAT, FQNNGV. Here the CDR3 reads CASSYPQDSYEQYF. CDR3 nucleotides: TGTGCCAGCAGTTACCCCCAGGACTCCTACGAGCAGTACTTC.